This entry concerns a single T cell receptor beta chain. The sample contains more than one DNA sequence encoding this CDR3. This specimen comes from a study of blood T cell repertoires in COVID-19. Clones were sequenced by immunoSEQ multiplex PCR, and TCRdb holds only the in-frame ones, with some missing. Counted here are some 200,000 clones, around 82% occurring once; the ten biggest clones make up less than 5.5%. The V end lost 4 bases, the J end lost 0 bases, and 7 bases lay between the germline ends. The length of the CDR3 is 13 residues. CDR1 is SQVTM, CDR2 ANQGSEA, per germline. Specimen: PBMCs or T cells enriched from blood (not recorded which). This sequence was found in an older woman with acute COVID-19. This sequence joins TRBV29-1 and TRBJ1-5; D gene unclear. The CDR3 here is CSVGQYSNQPQHF. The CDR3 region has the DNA TGCAGCGTTGGTCAGTATAGCAATCAGCCCCAGCATTTT.